Listed below are T cell receptor beta chains from one sample, sequenced in a study of blood T cell repertoires in COVID-19. The protocol was immunoSEQ multiplex PCR, while the TCRdb copy is restricted to in-frame clones and leaves out a portion. The data show 120,000 to 150,000 clones, around 84% seen once. The sequenced sample consisted of PBMCs or T cells enriched from blood (not recorded which). The receptors originated from a woman aged 45 to 65 who had been exposed to COVID-19. The CDR3 runs from the conserved cysteine through the conserved F or W. Fields, in order: J gene, V gene, D gene, clone size, CDR3 DNA, CDR3 protein. D genes are given only for firm matches. Rows may omit the clone size; those that give it use once, few, many or a size class.

J gene: TRBJ1-5
V gene: TRBV27
D gene: .
clone size: .
CDR3 DNA: TGTGCCAGCAGCCCCAAGCTTAGCAATCAGCCCCAGCATTTT
CDR3 protein: CASSPKLSNQPQHF

J gene: TRBJ2-7
V gene: TRBV5-5
D gene: .
clone size: .
CDR3 DNA: TGTGCCAGCAGCCCGGGATCCTACGAGCAGTACTTC
CDR3 protein: CASSPGSYEQYF

J gene: TRBJ1-1
V gene: TRBV2
D gene: .
clone size: .
CDR3 DNA: TGTGCCAGCAGTGATCCCGGGGAGGCCACTGAAGCTTTCTTT
CDR3 protein: CASSDPGEATEAFF

J gene: TRBJ1-6
V gene: TRBV4-1
D gene: .
clone size: .
CDR3 DNA: TGCGCCAGCAGCCAAGAACCGGGGGGACCGCTCACCCTCCACTTT
CDR3 protein: CASSQEPGGPLTLHF

J gene: TRBJ2-1
V gene: TRBV7-8
D gene: TRBD2
clone size: .
CDR3 DNA: TGTGCCAGCAGCTTGGATCCTACCCGGACTAGCGGGAACTCCTACAATGAGCAGTTCTTC
CDR3 protein: CASSLDPTRTSGNSYNEQFF

J gene: TRBJ2-3
V gene: TRBV15
D gene: .
clone size: .
CDR3 DNA: TGTGCCACCAGCAGAGATACGGCCGCAGGGCAGGGAAAAACAGATACGCAGTATTTT
CDR3 protein: CATSRDTAAGQGKTDTQYF

J gene: TRBJ2-3
V gene: TRBV5-6
D gene: TRBD2
clone size: .
CDR3 DNA: TGTGCCAGCAGCACCCGGACTAGCGGGCGCACAGATACGCAGTATTTT
CDR3 protein: CASSTRTSGRTDTQYF

J gene: TRBJ2-1
V gene: TRBV19
D gene: TRBD2
clone size: .
CDR3 DNA: TGTGCCAGTAGTCTCCCCCGACTAGCGGGAGCGCACAATGAGCAGTTCTTC
CDR3 protein: CASSLPRLAGAHNEQFF

J gene: TRBJ1-3
V gene: TRBV6-5
D gene: .
clone size: .
CDR3 DNA: TGTGCCAGCAGTTACGGCGGGGCCGTGGCTGGAAACACCATATATTTT
CDR3 protein: CASSYGGAVAGNTIYF

J gene: TRBJ1-3
V gene: TRBV29-1
D gene: .
clone size: few
CDR3 DNA: TGCAGCGCCCAGGTTTCTGGAAACACCATATATTTT
CDR3 protein: CSAQVSGNTIYF

J gene: TRBJ1-1
V gene: TRBV6-5
D gene: .
clone size: .
CDR3 DNA: TGTGCCAGCAGTTACTCGACTAACACTGAAGCTTTCTTT
CDR3 protein: CASSYSTNTEAFF

J gene: TRBJ2-7
V gene: TRBV14
D gene: .
clone size: .
CDR3 DNA: TGTGCCAGCAGCCAAGTATCCGGGTACGAGCAGTACTTC
CDR3 protein: CASSQVSGYEQYF

J gene: TRBJ1-1
V gene: TRBV14
D gene: .
clone size: .
CDR3 DNA: TGTGCCAGCAGCCCTAGGCCTAACAGGGATAACACTGAAGCTTTCTTT
CDR3 protein: CASSPRPNRDNTEAFF

J gene: TRBJ1-3
V gene: TRBV4-3
D gene: .
clone size: .
CDR3 DNA: TGCGCCAGCAGCCAAGCTCTTTTCAGGCTCTCAGGAAACACCATATATTTT
CDR3 protein: CASSQALFRLSGNTIYF

J gene: TRBJ1-5
V gene: TRBV10-1
D gene: .
clone size: medium-sized
CDR3 DNA: TGCGCCAGCAGTTCAGGCTTCGATCAGCCCCAGCATTTT
CDR3 protein: CASSSGFDQPQHF

J gene: TRBJ2-2
V gene: TRBV4-3
D gene: TRBD2
clone size: .
CDR3 DNA: TGCGCCAGCAGCCAGACTAGCGGTGGGAGTTGGGCCGGGGAGCTGTTTTTT
CDR3 protein: CASSQTSGGSWAGELFF

J gene: TRBJ1-4
V gene: TRBV15
D gene: .
clone size: .
CDR3 DNA: TGTGCCACCAGCAGAGAGCGGTTAGCTAATGAAAAACTGTTTTTT
CDR3 protein: CATSRERLANEKLFF

J gene: TRBJ2-7
V gene: TRBV19
D gene: TRBD1
clone size: .
CDR3 DNA: TGTGCCACCGAAGACAGGGTGGGAGAGCAGTACTTC
CDR3 protein: CATEDRVGEQYF

J gene: TRBJ2-2
V gene: TRBV5-6
D gene: TRBD2
clone size: .
CDR3 DNA: TGTGCCAGCAGCTGGTCGGGACTAGCGGGGGAGACCGGGGAGCTGTTTTTT
CDR3 protein: CASSWSGLAGETGELFF

J gene: TRBJ1-5
V gene: TRBV28
D gene: .
clone size: .
CDR3 DNA: TGTGCCAGCAGTTTGCAGGGGCCAGGGGGCAATCAGCCCCAGCATTTT
CDR3 protein: CASSLQGPGGNQPQHF

J gene: TRBJ1-2
V gene: TRBV18
D gene: .
clone size: .
CDR3 DNA: TGTGCCAGCTCATCCGACAGAGCCTATGGCTACACCTTC
CDR3 protein: CASSSDRAYGYTF

J gene: TRBJ1-1
V gene: TRBV19
D gene: .
clone size: .
CDR3 DNA: TGTGCCAGTAGTATAGATCCGCCCGCAGGGTCGAACACTGAAGCTTTCTTT
CDR3 protein: CASSIDPPAGSNTEAFF

J gene: TRBJ1-4
V gene: TRBV19
D gene: TRBD1
clone size: .
CDR3 DNA: TGTGCCAGTAGTCTTGGACAGGAGATTTCAACTAATGAAAAACTGTTTTTT
CDR3 protein: CASSLGQEISTNEKLFF

J gene: TRBJ1-1
V gene: TRBV2
D gene: TRBD1
clone size: .
CDR3 DNA: TGTGCCAGCAGCCCGGACAGGGCCCTGGGCACTGAAGCTTTCTTT
CDR3 protein: CASSPDRALGTEAFF

J gene: TRBJ1-2
V gene: TRBV3-1/TRBV3-2
D gene: TRBD1
clone size: .
CDR3 DNA: TGTGCCAGCAGCCTGCGGACAGGGGCTGGCTATGGCTACACCTTC
CDR3 protein: CASSLRTGAGYGYTF

J gene: TRBJ2-1
V gene: TRBV10-3
D gene: .
clone size: .
CDR3 DNA: TGTGCCATCAGCCCCCAGGCGGGGATCGACAATGAGCAGTTCTTC
CDR3 protein: CAISPQAGIDNEQFF

J gene: TRBJ1-1
V gene: TRBV19
D gene: .
clone size: few
CDR3 DNA: TGTGCCAGTAGCCGTTCCCCTAACACTGAAGCTTTCTTT
CDR3 protein: CASSRSPNTEAFF

J gene: TRBJ2-1
V gene: TRBV3-1/TRBV3-2
D gene: TRBD2
clone size: .
CDR3 DNA: TGTGCCAGCAGCCAAGATCCTGTTGGAGCGGGAGGTTCGAATGAGCAGTTCTTC
CDR3 protein: CASSQDPVGAGGSNEQFF

J gene: TRBJ1-4
V gene: TRBV16
D gene: .
clone size: .
CDR3 DNA: TGTGCCAGCAGCCGAATTGGACAGCCAAAAGAAAAACTGTTTTTT
CDR3 protein: CASSRIGQPKEKLFF

J gene: TRBJ2-3
V gene: TRBV7-8
D gene: TRBD2
clone size: few
CDR3 DNA: TGTGCCAGCAGCTTAGAGGGAGGGCAGAGCACAGATACGCAGTATTTT
CDR3 protein: CASSLEGGQSTDTQYF

J gene: TRBJ1-3
V gene: TRBV7-2
D gene: .
clone size: few
CDR3 DNA: TGTGCCAGCAGCTTAGGGTTTGGGAGCTCTGGAAACACCATATATTTT
CDR3 protein: CASSLGFGSSGNTIYF

J gene: TRBJ1-1
V gene: TRBV6-5
D gene: TRBD1
clone size: .
CDR3 DNA: TGTGCCACCAAAAGGGGGCAGAGTGAAGCTTTCTTT
CDR3 protein: CATKRGQSEAFF

J gene: TRBJ1-6
V gene: TRBV10-3
D gene: TRBD1
clone size: .
CDR3 DNA: TGTGCCACCGGACAGGAAAGTGATAATTCACCCCTCCACTTT
CDR3 protein: CATGQESDNSPLHF

J gene: TRBJ2-7
V gene: TRBV7-2
D gene: TRBD1
clone size: .
CDR3 DNA: TGTGCCAGCAGCAGGACAGGGTTTTACGAGCAGTACTTC
CDR3 protein: CASSRTGFYEQYF

J gene: TRBJ1-5
V gene: TRBV27
D gene: TRBD1
clone size: few
CDR3 DNA: TGTGCCAGCAGTTTTGCCAGGGGGCTTCAGCCCCAGCATTTT
CDR3 protein: CASSFARGLQPQHF

J gene: TRBJ1-1
V gene: TRBV7-2
D gene: TRBD1
clone size: .
CDR3 DNA: TGTGCCAGCAGCTTCCCAACAGGGGGCCGAACTGAAGCTTTCTTT
CDR3 protein: CASSFPTGGRTEAFF

J gene: TRBJ1-6
V gene: TRBV6-5
D gene: .
clone size: .
CDR3 DNA: TGTGCCAGCAGCCGACAGAAACTTAATTCACCCCTCCACTTT
CDR3 protein: CASSRQKLNSPLHF

J gene: TRBJ2-7
V gene: TRBV9
D gene: .
clone size: .
CDR3 DNA: TGTGCCAGCAGCGCGACAGTGGGCGAACGGTACGAGCAGTACTTC
CDR3 protein: CASSATVGERYEQYF

J gene: TRBJ1-1
V gene: TRBV11-2
D gene: .
clone size: .
CDR3 DNA: TGTGCCACCAGAAGAGGACAGTATAACGCTGAAGCTTTCTTT
CDR3 protein: CATRRGQYNAEAFF

J gene: TRBJ2-7
V gene: TRBV11-2
D gene: TRBD2
clone size: .
CDR3 DNA: TGTGCCAGCAGCTCGACAGTAGCGGGAACCTACGAGCAGTACTTC
CDR3 protein: CASSSTVAGTYEQYF

J gene: TRBJ1-5
V gene: TRBV5-1
D gene: .
clone size: .
CDR3 DNA: TGCGCCAGCAGCTTGGGACAGGCCAGCAATCAGCCCCAGCATTTT
CDR3 protein: CASSLGQASNQPQHF

J gene: TRBJ1-1
V gene: TRBV13
D gene: .
clone size: .
CDR3 DNA: TGTGCCAGTAGCCTAACGGGGAGAACTGAAGCTTTCTTT
CDR3 protein: CASSLTGRTEAFF

J gene: TRBJ1-2
V gene: TRBV3-1/TRBV3-2
D gene: TRBD1
clone size: .
CDR3 DNA: TGTGCCAGCAGCCAAAAACAGGGGAGCTATGGCTACACCTTC
CDR3 protein: CASSQKQGSYGYTF

J gene: TRBJ1-2
V gene: TRBV10-2
D gene: TRBD1
clone size: .
CDR3 DNA: TGCGCCAGCCGCCCGACAGGGAAGGGGAACTATGGCTACACCTTC
CDR3 protein: CASRPTGKGNYGYTF

J gene: TRBJ2-3
V gene: TRBV6-5
D gene: .
clone size: once
CDR3 DNA: TGTGCCAGCGATAACGGGGGAGATACGCAGTATTTT
CDR3 protein: CASDNGGDTQYF

J gene: TRBJ1-2
V gene: TRBV11-3
D gene: TRBD1
clone size: once
CDR3 DNA: TGTGCCAGCAGCTTAACAGGGGGCTATGGCTACACCTTC
CDR3 protein: CASSLTGGYGYTF

J gene: TRBJ1-1
V gene: TRBV9
D gene: .
clone size: .
CDR3 DNA: TGTGCCAGCAGCGTAGGGCAGGGCCCGAACACTGAAGCTTTCTTT
CDR3 protein: CASSVGQGPNTEAFF

J gene: TRBJ2-5
V gene: TRBV7-6
D gene: .
clone size: .
CDR3 DNA: TGTGCCAGCAGTGGGGGGTTCGGCCAAGAGACCCAGTACTTC
CDR3 protein: CASSGGFGQETQYF

J gene: TRBJ1-2
V gene: TRBV19
D gene: .
clone size: .
CDR3 DNA: TGTGCCAGTAGTATCCTGGCAGGGGGCTACACCTTC
CDR3 protein: CASSILAGGYTF

J gene: TRBJ2-1
V gene: TRBV18
D gene: TRBD2
clone size: .
CDR3 DNA: TGTGCCAGCTCACCTATGACTAGCGGATCCTACAATGAGCAGTTCTTC
CDR3 protein: CASSPMTSGSYNEQFF

J gene: TRBJ1-3
V gene: TRBV18
D gene: .
clone size: .
CDR3 DNA: TGTGCCAGCTCACCAACGGGGGAATCTGGAAACACCATATATTTT
CDR3 protein: CASSPTGESGNTIYF

J gene: TRBJ2-1
V gene: TRBV11-3
D gene: TRBD2
clone size: .
CDR3 DNA: TGTGCCAGCAGCTTGAGCGGGGGGAGACCCTCCTACAATGAGCAGTTCTTC
CDR3 protein: CASSLSGGRPSYNEQFF

J gene: TRBJ2-5
V gene: TRBV7-9
D gene: .
clone size: once
CDR3 DNA: TGTGCCAGCAGCCCCGGGGTAGCGAAAGAGACCCAGTACTTC
CDR3 protein: CASSPGVAKETQYF

J gene: TRBJ1-6
V gene: TRBV9
D gene: .
clone size: .
CDR3 DNA: TGTGCCAGCACCTGGGACGTGGAGGGATCACCCCTCCACTTT
CDR3 protein: CASTWDVEGSPLHF

J gene: TRBJ2-2
V gene: TRBV5-4
D gene: TRBD1
clone size: .
CDR3 DNA: TGTGCCAGCAGCCGACCCCGCCAGGGGGTATACACCGGGGAGCTGTTTTTT
CDR3 protein: CASSRPRQGVYTGELFF

J gene: TRBJ1-5
V gene: TRBV6-5
D gene: TRBD1
clone size: .
CDR3 DNA: TGTGCCAGCAGTAGTAGGACAGGTGGGTATCAGCCCCAGCATTTT
CDR3 protein: CASSSRTGGYQPQHF